The 2 T cell receptor beta chains given below trace back to one sample, sequenced in a study of OX40 agonist ivuxolimab in advanced cancers. Profiled with immunoSEQ multiplex PCR; TCRdb holds only in-frame clones, not every one. The sample includes some 80,000 clones, around 86% seen only once; the top ten take around 0.31%. The source material was CD4+ or CD8+ T cells sorted from blood, sampled in a trial of the OX40 agonist ivuxolimab. These TCRs come from an adult with an advanced solid tumor such as melanoma, head and neck, liver or kidney cancer.

The chain joins TRBV11-2 to TRBJ2-1; D not resolved. The germline V gene encodes CDR1 SGHAT and CDR2 FQNNGV. This CDR3 contains 11 residues. V lost 6 bases, J lost 12 bases, and 12 bases lay in between. In DNA, the CDR3 is TGTGCCAGCAGGTCGGGCGAATGGCAGTTCTTC. Its protein product is CASRSGEWQFF.

The rearrangement uses TRBV28 and TRBJ2-1; 9 bases agree with TRBD2. The CDR3 contains 12 residues. V shed 5 bases, J shed 12 bases, and the junction held 5 bases outside the gene matches. From germline, CDR1 is MDHEN and CDR2 SYDVKM. The CDR3 DNA reads TGTGCCAGCAGTCTACAACTAGCGGGGCAGTTCTTC. Translation gives CASSLQLAGQFF.